This T cell receptor (beta chain) was found in a study of lymphopenia after photon versus proton radiotherapy. CDR3 length equals 15 residues. V lost 1 base to trimming and J lost 6 bases; unmatched junction nucleotides: 6. The germline V gene has CDR1 KGHSH and CDR2 LQKENI. This clone was counted a single time. Its target is unknown. The table came from immunoSEQ multiplex PCR; TCRdb's copy has only in-frame clones and leaves some out. This table has 30,000 or so clones, 87% appearing once. Study conclusions and caveats: Photon-treated patients lost naive T cells and TCR diversity; proton-treated stayed stable.

This receptor was taken from a woman between 55 and 75 years old with cholangiocarcinoma. Some clones in this sample may be carry-over from other donors' samples. Here the sequenced sample was peripheral blood, taken from a patient treated with proton-based radiotherapy. The chain links TRBV18 to TRBJ2-7; TRBD2 matches 10 bases. The CDR3 reads CASSPQSGGGGEQYF. CDR3 bases: TGTGCCAGCTCACCACAGAGCGGGGGGGGCGGCGAGCAGTACTTC.